These 17 T cell receptor beta chains were sequenced from one sample in a study of response to subunit inactivated influenza vaccine. TCRdb called the RT-PCR reads again in MiXCR, with one record for every CDR3 protein. The data contain 550,000 to 800,000 distinct CDR3 sequences, 14% of them seen just once; the ten biggest clones take up around 6.5%. The specimen was PBMCs from blood, collected 14 to 15 days before vaccination. These TCRs come from a man aged 45-65 years who received an inactivated influenza vaccine.

This clonotype was observed a handful of times. The chain uses TRBV7-8 and TRBJ1-3; the D is unclear. The CDR3 consists of 16 residues. Germline V CDR1 and CDR2: SGHVS, FQNEAQ. V was shortened by 4 bases and J by 6 bases, with 19 bases between the two germline ends. The CDR3 loop is CASSSPRGKGENTIYF. The DNA for the CDR3 is TGTGCCAGCAGCTCACCGCGTGGGAAGGGTGAAAACACCATATATTTT.

This clonotype was observed a few times. This chain joins TRBV20-1 and TRBJ2-6; D call uncertain. The CDR3 length is 14 residues. Germline lookup yields CDR1 DFQATT and CDR2 SNEGSKA (reference sequence). V gave up 1 base and J gave up 0 bases, with 4 bases separating them. The CDR3 loop reads CSARGGSGANVLTF. The DNA for the CDR3 is TGCAGTGCTAGAGGGGGCTCTGGGGCCAACGTCCTGACTTTC.

The V and J genes are TRBV5-4 and TRBJ2-1; TRBD1 aligns across 9 bases. Germline trimming cut 4 bases from V and 10 bases from J; bases unmatched to any gene: 9. This CDR3 is 14 amino acids long. CDR1 and CDR2 from the germline V gene are SGHNT and YYREEE (reference sequence). The CDR3 DNA follows: TGTGCCAGCAGCCGGGGGACAGGGAGGGACGAGCAGTTCTTC. This translates into CASSRGTGRDEQFF.

This chain joins TRBV10-3 and TRBJ2-1; D gene uncertain. CDR3 length: 13 amino acids. With 3 bases removed from V and 6 bases from J, the gap between germline ends came to 9 bases. The V gene's germline CDR1 is ENHRY and CDR2 SYGVKD. The CDR3 sequence is CAISEPKGNEQFF. DNA of the CDR3: TGTGCCATCAGTGAACCGAAGGGCAATGAGCAGTTCTTC.

This clonotype appeared a few times. The V and J genes are TRBV5-1 and TRBJ2-7; D unresolved. Trimming removed 1 base at V and 2 bases at J, with 13 bases between. CDR1 is SGHRS and CDR2 is YFSETQ in the germline V gene. This CDR3 spans 15 amino acids. Written as DNA, the CDR3 is TGCGCCAGCAGCTTGACCGGGTTCAATACCTACGAGCAGTACTTC. As protein: CASSLTGFNTYEQYF.

This clonotype was observed a handful of times. The CDR3 nucleotides read TGCGCCAGCCAGGATAACAGGGGGCACTACGAGCAGTACTTC. Amino acid sequence: CASQDNRGHYEQYF. The rearrangement uses TRBV5-1 and TRBJ2-7; 9 positions match TRBD1. This CDR3 is 14 amino acids long. Germline loops: CDR1 SGHRS, CDR2 YFSETQ. The ends lost 7 bases at V and 3 bases at J; junction bases unmatched: 8.

This chain uses TRBV3-1 with TRBJ2-4; 7 nucleotides agree with TRBD2. V dropped 0 bases and J dropped 3; count of bases not matched to a gene: 8. Looked up from germline, CDR1 is LGHDT and CDR2 is YNNKEL (reference sequence). The length of the CDR3 is 17 residues. CDR3 protein: CASSQDGQGGSKNIQYF. CDR3 coding DNA: TGTGCCAGCAGCCAAGATGGCCAGGGCGGGAGCAAAAACATTCAGTACTTC.

This chain uses TRBV28 with TRBJ2-7; D unresolved. Between the trimmed V and J ends, which lost 4 bases and 6 bases, there was a span of 19 bases. The CDR3 is made up of 15 amino acids. CDR1 is MDHEN, CDR2 SYDVKM, per germline. The CDR3 nucleotides read TGTGCCAGCAGTTGGAGATCGGCGCTTAAGGGCGAGCAGTACTTC. Residues: CASSWRSALKGEQYF.

This clonotype came up a few times. CDR3 sequence reads: CSVELITEAFF. CDR3 DNA sequence: TGCAGCGTTGAACTTATAACTGAAGCTTTCTTT. The rearrangement links TRBV29-1 to TRBJ1-1; D ambiguous. The germline V gene has CDR1 SQVTM and CDR2 ANQGSEA. The length of the CDR3 is 11 residues. Between the trimmed V and J ends, which lost 2 bases and 5 bases, there was a span of 6 bases.

The rearrangement uses TRBV9 and TRBJ2-2; no clear D gene. Germline CDR1 is SGDLS and CDR2 is YYNGEE. The V end lost 4 bases, the J end lost 4 bases, and 14 bases lay between the germline ends. The CDR3 length is 15 residues. The CDR3 sequence is CASSSPPPGTGELFF. In DNA, the CDR3 is TGTGCCAGCAGCTCACCTCCTCCGGGCACCGGGGAGCTGTTTTTT.

This clonotype was detected ten times or more. The chain links TRBV11-2 to TRBJ2-4; D possibly corresponds to TRBD1 (6 bases). The ends were cut back, 7 bases at V and 1 base at J, with 14 bases in the middle. The CDR3 totals 15 residues. CDR1 and CDR2 (germline): SGHAT, FQNNGV. The CDR3: CASTDNREAKNIQYF. The CDR3 DNA sequence: TGTGCCAGCACCGATAACAGGGAGGCCAAAAACATTCAGTACTTC. Based on the CDR3 plus reference TRBV11-2 and TRBJ2-4, the full variable domain is EAGVAQSPRYKIIEKRQSVAFWCNPISGHATLYWYQQILGQGPKLLIQFQNNGVVDDSQLPKDRFSAERLKGVDSTLKIQPAKLEDSAVYLCASTDNREAKNIQYFGAGTRLSVL.

The chain has TRBV5-1 and TRBJ1-1, with a weak D call TRBD1 (6 bases). The CDR3 sequence is 14 residues long. From germline, CDR1 is SGHRS and CDR2 YFSETQ. Trimming took 4 bases from V and 4 from J, leaving 14 bases between them. DNA of the CDR3: TGCGCCAGCAGCGTAGACAGGTACGGCACTGAAGCTTTCTTT. It specifies CASSVDRYGTEAFF.

The gene calls are TRBV20-1 and TRBJ2-7; D ambiguous. The V gene lost 6 bases and the J gene lost 2 bases, with 14 bases spanning the gap. This CDR3 contains 13 residues. Germline V CDR1 and CDR2: DFQATT, SNEGSKA (reference sequence). CDR3 in amino acids: CSASPRGPYEQYF. The CDR3 DNA is TGCAGTGCCTCTCCTCGTGGTCCCTACGAGCAGTACTTC.

At least ten counts were recorded for this clonotype. The V gene is TRBV12-3 or TRBV12-4, the J gene TRBJ2-5; 10 nucleotides match TRBD2. CDR3 size: 15 residues. The V and J ends lost 6 bases and 2 bases, in that order; junction bases with no gene match: 6. The CDR3 reads CASSPGLANQETQYF. The CDR3 coding sequence is TGTGCCAGCAGCCCGGGACTAGCGAATCAAGAGACCCAGTACTTC.

The chain links TRBV7-9 to TRBJ2-7; D is unclear. V was trimmed by 5 bases and J by 9 bases, leaving 14 bases between them. The CDR3 length is 12 residues. Per the germline V gene, CDR1 is SEHNR and CDR2 is FQNEAQ (reference sequence). The CDR3 DNA is TGTGCCAGCAGCCCCCTCGGATTCGGGCAGTACTTC. As protein: CASSPLGFGQYF.

This clonotype showed up many times. This chain connects TRBV29-1 to TRBJ1-2; TRBD1 matches 11 bases. CDR1 and CDR2 from the germline V gene are SQVTM and ANQGSEA. The CDR3 contains 14 residues. J lost 3 bases, V lost 2 bases, and 2 bases had no gene match. Here the CDR3 reads CSVERDRGDYGYTF. The CDR3 coding sequence is TGCAGCGTTGAAAGGGACAGGGGGGACTATGGCTACACCTTC.

V gene TRBV27 combines with J gene TRBJ2-1, with D unclear. The ends were cut back, 4 bases at V and 4 bases at J, with 8 bases in the middle. The germline CDR1 and CDR2 sequences are MNHEY and SMNVEV (reference sequence). The CDR3 totals 13 residues. CDR3 sequence: CASSWSVYNEQFF. In DNA, the CDR3 is TGTGCCAGCAGTTGGTCCGTATACAATGAGCAGTTCTTC.